This T cell receptor (beta chain) stems from a study of vaccination effects on CD4 cells after COVID-19. Study-level findings and limits: Clonal contraction was marked in infection- and vaccine-induced clones late after vaccination. Recruitment yielded few convalescent patients, and the study had no early post-infection timepoints.

The V gene's germline CDR1 is SGHAT and CDR2 FQNNGV. V dropped 1 base and J dropped 8 bases, with 14 bases sitting between them. This CDR3 contains 14 residues. The repertoire was sequenced with immunoSEQ multiplex PCR; TCRdb's copy has only in-frame clones and lacks some. The data hold around 55,000 clones, with more than 60% observed a single time. A note on this clone: Its matching antigen is unknown.

Expansion of antigen-specific CD4+ T cells with viral peptide pools was carried out by the ViraFEST assay before sequencing. Investigators separated out CD4+ T cells once around 9 days of culture had passed. Vaccine recipients had no previous SARS-CoV-2 infection; their nucleocapsid antibodies were negative. Cultivation was performed at a few million PBMC per well with 9 to 10 IU/ml IL-2 and approximately 10 ug/ml peptides added. Half-medium changes using IL-2 medium occurred on days 3 and 7. The receptor's source is a human donor who received a COVID-19 vaccine. The chain recombines TRBV11-2 with TRBJ1-2; possibly TRBD1 for D (6 bases). The sample consisted of CD4+ T cells from PBMCs cultured with SARS-CoV-2 spike peptides, taken before COVID-19 vaccination. Here the CDR3 reads CASSLGGGPRGYTF. The CDR3 nucleotides read TGTGCCAGCAGCTTAGGGGGGGGGCCGCGAGGCTACACCTTC. The full variable domain, with the rest looked up from reference TRBV11-2 and TRBJ1-2, is EAGVAQSPRYKIIEKRQSVAFWCNPISGHATLYWYQQILGQGPKLLIQFQNNGVVDDSQLPKDRFSAERLKGVDSTLKIQPAKLEDSAVYLCASSLGGGPRGYTFGSGTRLTVV.